The 27 T cell receptor beta chains below come from one sample, sequenced in a study of cytomegalovirus exposure and HLA in healthy donors. 60 Vbeta and 13 Jbeta primers were used in PCR. Some clones are missing from TCRdb's copy, which holds only in-frame ones; the method was immunoSEQ multiplex PCR. The table records some 100,000 clones, around 84% of them present only once. The sample comprised PBMCs. The receptor set was obtained from a man aged 18 to 29 in good health and CMV-seronegative.

This clone was seen once. This chain joins TRBV9 and TRBJ2-7; the match to TRBD2 covers 11 bases. Trimming cost V 3 bases and J 3 bases; bases outside gene matches: 5. Germline V gives CDR1 SGDLS, CDR2 YYNGEE. CDR3 length: 15 residues. CDR3 in DNA: TGTGCCAGCAGCGAACGAGGACTAGCGGGCTACGAGCAGTACTTC. Translating gives CASSERGLAGYEQYF. The variable domain in full, completed from reference TRBV9 and TRBJ2-7, reads DSGVTQTPKHLITATGQRVTLRCSPRSGDLSVYWYQQSLDQGLQFLIQYYNGEERAKGNILERFSAQQFPDLHSELNLSSLELGDSALYFCASSERGLAGYEQYFGPGTRLTVT.

This chain joins TRBV6-5 and TRBJ2-7, with 7 nucleotides matching TRBD1. The germline V gene has CDR1 MNHEY and CDR2 SVGAGI. This CDR3 is built from 12 residues. Trimming removed 5 bases from V and 6 bases from J; junction bases left unmatched: 4. As DNA, the CDR3 is TGTGCCAGCAGTCGAGACAGGGTCGAGCAGTACTTC. It yields the protein CASSRDRVEQYF.

This chain's CDR3 is CASSWTGDQPQHF. The CDR3 region has the DNA TGTGCCAGCAGCTGGACAGGGGATCAGCCCCAGCATTTT. J is TRBJ1-5 and V is TRBV6-5, with 9 nucleotides matching TRBD1. Looked up from germline, CDR1 is MNHEY and CDR2 is SVGAGI. CDR3 length: 13 residues. Trimming cost V 6 bases and J 5 bases; bases outside gene matches: 2.

The chain links TRBV15 to TRBJ1-3; D might be TRBD1 (5 bases). The CDR3 is 14 amino acids. Germline assignment: CDR1 LNHNV and CDR2 YYDKDF (reference sequence). Trimming took off 7 bases at V and 2 bases at J, with 12 bases between the two ends. CDR3 in amino acids: CATNNRNAGNTIYF. The CDR3 DNA sequence: TGTGCCACCAACAACAGGAATGCTGGAAACACCATATATTTT. Based on the CDR3 plus reference TRBV15 and TRBJ1-3, the full variable domain is DAMVIQNPRYQVTQFGKPVTLSCSQTLNHNVMYWYQQKSSQAPKLLFHYYDKDFNNEADTPDNFQSRRPNTSFCFLDIRSPGLGDTAMYLCATNNRNAGNTIYFGEGSWLTVV.

The V and J genes are TRBV11-1 and TRBJ2-7; 7 nucleotides align to TRBD2. CDR1 is SGHAT and CDR2 is FQDESV in the germline V gene (reference sequence). This CDR3 comprises 14 residues. With 1 base clipped from V and 7 bases from J, the junction kept 7 bases outside the gene matches. CDR3 region: CASSLVAGAREQYF. Written as DNA, the CDR3 is TGTGCCAGCAGCTTAGTGGCGGGAGCTCGGGAGCAGTACTTC.

The V gene is TRBV27, the J gene TRBJ1-2; 7 bases agree with TRBD1. CDR3 length: 15 amino acids. Germline V gene sequence: CDR1 MNHEY, CDR2 SMNVEV (reference sequence). V lost 2 bases to trimming and J lost 4 bases; unmatched junction nucleotides: 7. CDR3 sequence reads: CASSLRGLPVYGYTF. The DNA of the CDR3 is TGTGCCAGCAGTTTAAGGGGGCTGCCTGTCTATGGCTACACCTTC.

The chain combines TRBV18 with TRBJ2-5; TRBD1 matches at 9 bases. CDR3 length: 16 amino acids. J gave up 2 bases and V 0 bases, and 4 bases lay outside the gene matches. Germline-derived CDR1 and CDR2 are KGHSH and LQKENI. Here the CDR3 DNA reads TGTGCCAGCTCACCACCTAGGGGACAGGGACAAGAGACCCAGTACTTC. This encodes CASSPPRGQGQETQYF.

The chain carries TRBV28 and TRBJ1-5; 9 nucleotides line up with TRBD1. This CDR3 contains 14 residues. From germline, CDR1 is MDHEN and CDR2 SYDVKM. V lost 6 bases, J lost 7 bases, and 7 bases stayed unmatched. The CDR3 loop is CASRLTGGGQPQHF. CDR3 DNA: TGTGCCAGCAGGCTAACAGGGGGCGGACAGCCCCAGCATTTT.

The chain is built from TRBV7-8 and TRBJ2-1; 8 nucleotides line up with TRBD1. Looked up from germline, CDR1 is SGHVS and CDR2 is FQNEAQ. There are 14 residues in the CDR3. The V gene end was trimmed by 5 bases and the J gene end by 4 bases; junction bases not matched to a gene: 4. The CDR3 loop reads CASSGRGRYNEQFF. For the CDR3, the DNA is TGTGCCAGCAGCGGCAGGGGGCGATACAATGAGCAGTTCTTC.

The rearrangement uses TRBV7-2 and TRBJ1-1; D gene unclear. Germline V gives CDR1 SGHTA, CDR2 FQGNSA. The CDR3 covers 15 residues. V lost 1 base and J lost 5, with 14 bases in between. CDR3 in DNA: TGTGCCAGCAGCTTAGGTTGGGCGCTTGGGACTGAAGCTTTCTTT. This gives the protein CASSLGWALGTEAFF.

The chain carries TRBV4-3 and TRBJ1-1; D remains unclear. CDR1 and CDR2 from the germline V gene are LGHNA and YSLEER. The CDR3 is 15 amino acids. Trimming pared 1 base from V and 1 base from J, leaving 10 bases between. The CDR3 DNA is TGCGCCAGCAGCCAAGGGTACATCCCGAACACTGAAGCTTTCTTT. Protein: CASSQGYIPNTEAFF.

This rearrangement joins TRBV6-5 to TRBJ1-1; unclear D gene. This CDR3 region has 15 residues. From germline, CDR1 is MNHEY and CDR2 SVGAGI. Trimming removed 2 bases at V and 4 bases at J, with 14 bases between. Written as DNA, the CDR3 is TGTGCCAGCAGTTACGAGGGCGTTCTGAGCACTGAAGCTTTCTTT. Its protein is CASSYEGVLSTEAFF.

In DNA form, the CDR3 reads TGTGCCAGCATTAAAAAGGCGGGGCAGAACGAGCAGTACTTC. Protein sequence: CASIKKAGQNEQYF. This sequence joins TRBV27 and TRBJ2-7; tentatively, D is TRBD2 (6 bases). V was clipped by 7 bases and J by 5 bases, with 18 bases between them. Germline V gene data show CDR1 as MNHEY and CDR2 as SMNVEV (reference sequence). The CDR3 runs to 14 residues.

The chain links TRBV2 to TRBJ1-2; 12 nucleotides line up with TRBD1. Germline V gene data show CDR1 as SNHLY and CDR2 as FYNNEI. The CDR3 contains 17 residues. The V segment lost 5 bases and the J segment 4 bases; nucleotides outside the gene matches: 11. CDR3: CASSNRDRGLVGYGYTF. The CDR3 DNA reads as TGTGCCAGCAGTAACCGGGACAGGGGGCTTGTGGGCTATGGCTACACCTTC.

Details on this clone: Compared with germline, one end of the junction differs, possibly owing to a read error. The rearrangement uses TRBV6-4 and TRBJ2-7; tentative D call: TRBD2 (5 bases). Germline CDR1 reads MRHNA; CDR2 reads SNTAGT. The CDR3 consists of 8 residues. The CDR3 loop reads CASSGENF. The CDR3 DNA sequence: TGTGCCAGCAGTGGGGAGAACTTC.

Here the CDR3 DNA reads TGTGCCAGCAGCTTAGCCGGGACTTCCAATGAGCAGTTCTTC. Its protein product is CASSLAGTSNEQFF. The chain combines TRBV11-2 with TRBJ2-1; D may be TRBD2 (6 bases). This CDR3 contains 14 residues. The germline V gene encodes CDR1 SGHAT and CDR2 FQNNGV. The germline V and J ends were trimmed by 1 base and 6 bases, with 10 bases remaining between them.

The V and J genes are TRBV18 and TRBJ2-1; 8 nucleotides line up with TRBD2. Germline CDR1 is KGHSH and CDR2 is LQKENI. V shed 5 bases, J shed 4 bases, and the junction held 7 bases outside the gene matches. CDR3 length: 15 residues. The DNA for the CDR3 is TGTGCCAGCTCAGCAGGGGTAGCGGGATACAATGAGCAGTTCTTC. Amino acid sequence: CASSAGVAGYNEQFF.

In nucleotides, the CDR3 is TGCGCCAGCAGCTGGGGAGGACAGGGGACCTACGAGCAGTACTTC. It specifies CASSWGGQGTYEQYF. The rearrangement links TRBV5-1 to TRBJ2-7; 9 bases line up with TRBD1. In germline, CDR1 is SGHRS, CDR2 YFSETQ. The junction had 6 bases not matched to a gene; V was cut back by 3 bases and J by 2 bases. The CDR3 runs to 15 residues.

The chain uses TRBV30 and TRBJ2-7, with 7 positions matching TRBD2. V shed 3 bases, J shed 7 bases, and the junction held 12 bases outside the gene matches. The CDR3 spans 14 residues. Germline assignment: CDR1 GTSNPN and CDR2 SVGIG (reference sequence). The chain's CDR3 is CAWRALAASGEQYF. In DNA form, the CDR3 reads TGTGCCTGGAGGGCTCTAGCGGCATCTGGGGAGCAGTACTTC.

This rearrangement joins TRBV30 to TRBJ2-5, with a possible D match to TRBD1 (5 bases). Trimming left V 1 base short and J 5 bases short, with 17 bases between. Germline lookup yields CDR1 GTSNPN and CDR2 SVGIG (reference sequence). This CDR3 has 15 residues. The DNA for the CDR3 is TGTGCCTGGAGTGGAATGCAGGGCCCTGGGGAGACCCAGTACTTC. This codes for CAWSGMQGPGETQYF.

This clone is a singleton in its sample. The V gene is TRBV7-9, the J gene TRBJ1-1; D unresolved. Trimming stripped 6 bases from V and 0 bases from J, with 11 bases between. Germline lookup yields CDR1 SEHNR and CDR2 FQNEAQ (reference sequence). This CDR3 region has 14 residues. In nucleotides, the CDR3 is TGTGCCAGCAGTCGACTCTCCATGAACACTGAAGCTTTCTTT. Amino acids: CASSRLSMNTEAFF. The variable domain in full, completed from reference TRBV7-9 and TRBJ1-1, reads DTGVSQNPRHKITKRGQNVTFRCDPISEHNRLYWYRQTLGQGPEFLTYFQNEAQLEKSRLLSDRFSAERPKGSFSTLEIQRTEQGDSAMYLCASSRLSMNTEAFFGQGTRLTVV.

J is TRBJ2-7 and V is TRBV14, with 12 nucleotides matching TRBD2. V dropped 2 bases and J dropped 5; count of bases not matched to a gene: 7. The CDR3 runs to 16 residues. Looked up from germline, CDR1 is SGHDN and CDR2 is FVKESK. In DNA, the CDR3 is TGTGCCAGCAGCCAACTAGCGGGAGGGCCGGGAAACGAGCAGTACTTC. This codes for CASSQLAGGPGNEQYF.

The chain couples TRBV7-2 to TRBJ2-1, with TRBD2 matching 8 bases. There are 15 residues in the CDR3. CDR1 is SGHTA and CDR2 is FQGNSA in the germline V gene. J gave up 5 bases and V 3 bases, and 6 bases lay outside the gene matches. CDR3 in DNA: TGTGCCAGCAGCTTTCCGCGGGAGGACCACAATGAGCAGTTCTTC. It codes for CASSFPREDHNEQFF.

Comment on this clone: Other DNA sequences in the sample encode the same CDR3. The V gene is TRBV28, the J gene TRBJ2-7, with TRBD2 identical over 10 bases. The CDR3 length is 14 residues. The germline gives CDR1 MDHEN, CDR2 SYDVKM. Trimming at V came to 6 bases and at J to 3 bases, leaving 5 bases not matched to a gene. The DNA for the CDR3 is TGTGCCAGCAGCCCCCCTAGCGGGAGCTACGAGCAGTACTTC. Protein product: CASSPPSGSYEQYF.

The rearrangement links TRBV6-5 to TRBJ2-7; 8 nucleotides align to TRBD1. CDR1 and CDR2 (germline): MNHEY, SVGAGI. There are 15 residues in the CDR3. V lost 2 bases to trimming and J lost 7 bases; unmatched junction nucleotides: 10. The CDR3 nucleotides read TGTGCCAGCAGTTACACCGGGACAGGAGTCAGGGAGCAGTACTTC. It codes for CASSYTGTGVREQYF.

This clone was observed a handful of times. The rearrangement uses TRBV5-6 and TRBJ1-1, with D perhaps matching TRBD1 (6 bases). The germline V gene encodes CDR1 SGHDT and CDR2 YYEEEE. Trimming removed 5 bases from V and 4 bases from J, with 15 bases in between. CDR3 length: 14 residues. The CDR3 DNA follows: TGTGCCAGCAGGGAGGGGGGGGTATCCACTGAAGCTTTCTTT. Amino acids: CASREGGVSTEAFF.

The gene calls are TRBV7-6 and TRBJ2-3, with D unresolved. V was trimmed by 3 bases and J by 1 base, leaving 8 bases between them. Germline V gene data show CDR1 as SGHVS and CDR2 as FNYEAQ. This CDR3 is 14 amino acids long. CDR3 residues: CASSLSRGTDTQYF. CDR3 nucleotide sequence: TGTGCCAGCAGCTTGTCTCGCGGCACAGATACGCAGTATTTT. Variable domain in full (rest from reference TRBV7-6 and TRBJ2-3): GAGVSQSPRYKVTKRGQDVALRCDPISGHVSLYWYRQALGQGPEFLTYFNYEAQQDKSGLPNDRFSAERPEGSISTLTIQRTEQRDSAMYRCASSLSRGTDTQYFGPGTRLTVL.